This entry lists 24 T cell receptor beta chains sequenced from one sample in a study of Ad26.COV2.S vaccination and SARS-CoV-2 variants. The assay was immunoSEQ multiplex PCR, and TCRdb's table has in-frame clones only and misses some. The table shows 300,000 to 350,000 clones, with roughly 88% occurring only once. Treatment of the sample: around 19 received Ad26.COV2.S at low or high dose, single or two shots; about 5 received placebo; per-sample allocation not given. Samples came from day 63 after the first vaccine or placebo injection. The sequencing here drew on peripheral blood, taken in a trial of Ad26.COV2.S vaccine versus placebo. Receptors originate from a person between 18 and 60 years old who received the Ad26.COV2.S COVID-19 vaccine or a placebo.

The V and J genes are TRBV6-2 or TRBV6-3 and TRBJ1-2, with D uncertain. Trimming cost V 0 bases and J 2 bases, with 7 bases left between them. The V gene's germline CDR1 is MNHEY and CDR2 SVGEGT. The CDR3 covers 14 residues. The CDR3 sequence: CASSYSSRNYGYTF. Written as DNA, the CDR3 is TGTGCCAGCAGTTACTCGAGCAGAAACTATGGCTACACCTTC.

V is TRBV7-2 and J is TRBJ2-3; 7 bases are a match to TRBD1. The CDR3 is 15 residues long. CDR1 SGHTA and CDR2 FQGNSA come from the germline V gene. V lost 2 bases and J lost 5; bases outside the gene matches: 7. The CDR3 DNA reads as TGTGCCAGCAGCTTACGAGGGGGCGAGGGAGATACGCAGTATTTT. It specifies CASSLRGGEGDTQYF. Full variable domain (outside the CDR3, taken from reference TRBV7-2 and TRBJ2-3): GAGVSQSPSNKVTEKGKDVELRCDPISGHTALYWYRQSLGQGLEFLIYFQGNSAPDKSGLPSDRFSAERTGGSVSTLTIQRTQQEDSAVYLCASSLRGGEGDTQYFGPGTRLTVL.

The rearrangement joins TRBV19 to TRBJ2-2, with D uncertain. The CDR3 runs to 17 residues. V was cut by 7 bases and J by 3 bases, with 21 bases left in between. CDR1 LNHDA and CDR2 SQIVND come from the germline V gene (reference sequence). In DNA, the CDR3 is TGTGCCAGTACCCTAGGTGGTACAGAATCTTACACCGGGGAGCTGTTTTTT. Translation: CASTLGGTESYTGELFF.

This clone has just one count. The rearrangement uses TRBV7-2 and TRBJ2-1; D ambiguous. Between the trimmed V and J ends, which lost 4 bases and 8 bases, there was a span of 12 bases. There are 13 residues in the CDR3. Germline V gene lookup returns CDR1 SGHTA and CDR2 FQGNSA. The chain's CDR3 is CASSSPPLDEQFF. For the CDR3, the DNA is TGTGCCAGCAGCTCGCCCCCTTTGGATGAGCAGTTCTTC.

The V call is TRBV4-3, the J call TRBJ2-1; 11 nucleotides agree with TRBD2. Germline V gene data show CDR1 as LGHNA and CDR2 as YSLEER. Trimming cost V 2 bases and J 10 bases; bases outside gene matches: 4. The CDR3 spans 14 residues. The CDR3 bases are TGCGCCAGCAGCCAACCGGGACTAGCGGCCGAGCAGTTCTTC. Translating it yields CASSQPGLAAEQFF.

V is TRBV5-4 and J is TRBJ1-2; a weak D match, TRBD1 (5 bases). Looked up from germline, CDR1 is SGHNT and CDR2 is YYREEE (reference sequence). V was clipped by 4 bases and J by 2 bases, with 12 bases between them. The CDR3 loop spans 14 amino acids. CDR3 region: CASSVWGPNYGYTF. The CDR3 DNA reads TGTGCCAGCAGCGTGTGGGGCCCAAACTATGGCTACACCTTC.

This chain connects TRBV6-2 or TRBV6-3 to TRBJ1-2, with 7 bases fitting TRBD1. The CDR3 contains 18 residues. V gave up 4 bases and J gave up 8 bases; unmatched junction bases: 22. In germline, CDR1 is MNHEY, CDR2 SVGEGT. CDR3 sequence reads: CASSSGHNPWTGDGGYTF. DNA for the CDR3: TGTGCCAGCAGTTCTGGACACAATCCCTGGACAGGCGATGGGGGCTACACCTTC.

The chain links TRBV5-5 to TRBJ1-2; D remains ambiguous. The V gene lost 4 bases and the J gene lost 2 bases, with 9 bases spanning the gap. This CDR3 has 13 residues. Germline V gene data show CDR1 as SGHKS and CDR2 as YYEKEE (reference sequence). The CDR3, as DNA: TGTGCCAGCAGCGTGTCGGTCAACTATGGCTACACCTTC. It translates to CASSVSVNYGYTF.

Only one count was recorded for this clone. The chain joins TRBV5-6 to TRBJ1-6, with 7 bases lining up with TRBD1. Germline V CDR1 and CDR2: SGHDT, YYEEEE. This CDR3 is 14 amino acids long. The ends lost 0 bases at V and 7 bases at J; junction bases unmatched: 1. The DNA of the CDR3 is TGTGCCAGCAGCTTGGGACAGGGCAATTCACCCCTCCACTTT. This gives the protein CASSLGQGNSPLHF.

J is TRBJ1-2 and V is TRBV6-2 or TRBV6-3; D unclear. The ends were cut back, 3 bases at V and 4 bases at J, with 15 bases in the middle. There are 15 residues in the CDR3. Germline lookup yields CDR1 MNHEY and CDR2 SVGEGT. The CDR3 nucleotides read TGTGCCAGCAGTTATTCTGCAGGCGTCACCTATGGCTACACCTTC. Amino acid sequence: CASSYSAGVTYGYTF.

The chain couples TRBV29-1 to TRBJ1-1, with a weak D call TRBD1 (6 bases). Trimming stripped 6 bases from V and 6 bases from J, with 20 bases between. The CDR3 is 14 residues long. Germline V gene sequence: CDR1 SQVTM, CDR2 ANQGSEA. The CDR3 here is CSVTPVARGPEAFF. In DNA form, the CDR3 reads TGCAGCGTCACCCCGGTGGCCCGGGGGCCTGAAGCTTTCTTT.

For the CDR3, the DNA is TGTGCCAGCAGCCTGGGCCAAAATCTAAACACCGGGGAGCTGTTTTTT. This sequence encodes CASSLGQNLNTGELFF. This chain connects TRBV11-2 to TRBJ2-2, with D unresolved. Germline CDR1 and CDR2: SGHAT and FQNNGV. This CDR3 comprises 16 residues. V gave up 5 bases and J gave up 2 bases, with 15 bases separating them.

This clone is a singleton in its sample. The gene calls are TRBV6-5 and TRBJ2-7; 8 bases fit TRBD2. Germline V gene sequence: CDR1 MNHEY, CDR2 SVGAGI. The CDR3 is made up of 15 amino acids. Trimming took 6 bases from V and 4 from J; bases not matched to a gene: 11. This CDR3 reads CASSFGAGGTYEQYF. The CDR3 coding sequence is TGTGCCAGCAGCTTTGGGGCGGGGGGAACGTACGAGCAGTACTTC.

The chain carries TRBV5-5 and TRBJ2-1, with TRBD2 matching 11 bases. The CDR3 is 16 amino acids. The V and J ends lost 4 bases and 8 bases, in that order; junction bases with no gene match: 11. The germline gives CDR1 SGHKS, CDR2 YYEKEE (reference sequence). CDR3 bases: TGTGCCAGCAGCCCCGGGATAGCGGGGGGGAGGGATGAGCAGTTCTTC. It specifies CASSPGIAGGRDEQFF.

The gene calls are TRBV6-1 and TRBJ1-2; D gene uncertain. Per the germline V gene, CDR1 is MNHNS and CDR2 is SASEGT. CDR3 length equals 13 residues. V shed 0 bases and J shed 8 bases, with 10 bases lying between them. In DNA, the CDR3 is TGTGCCAGCAGTGAAGCGGGGATATGGGGCTACACCTTC. Protein sequence: CASSEAGIWGYTF.

This clone appeared once. CDR3 sequence (DNA): TGCAGCGTTGACCCGGGGACAGGCAGCCCTGAAGCTTTCTTT. This translates into CSVDPGTGSPEAFF. The chain links TRBV29-1 to TRBJ1-1; 8 bases match TRBD1. The CDR3 is 14 amino acids. After removal of 3 bases from V and 6 bases from J, the junction contained 9 bases not matched to a gene. Per the germline V gene, CDR1 is SQVTM and CDR2 is ANQGSEA.

The V call is TRBV6-5, the J call TRBJ1-4, with D possibly TRBD1 on 6 matching bases. The germline V gene has CDR1 MNHEY and CDR2 SVGAGI. This CDR3 is built from 14 residues. V lost 8 bases and J lost 8, with 18 bases in between. CDR3 nucleotide sequence: TGTGCCAGCGGCCTGGACAGCGGACGGGAAAAACTGTTTTTT. It encodes CASGLDSGREKLFF.

CDR3 nucleotide sequence: TGCGCCAGCAGTAGTGGGAAATTGAGCACCGGGGAGCTGTTTTTT. Encoded protein: CASSSGKLSTGELFF. The chain has TRBV4-3 and TRBJ2-2; D is unresolved. Germline lookup yields CDR1 LGHNA and CDR2 YSLEER. The length of the CDR3 is 15 residues. Trimming took off 6 bases at V and 4 bases at J, with 15 bases between the two ends.

The J gene is TRBJ1-3, the V gene TRBV15, with D perhaps matching TRBD1 (5 bases). Germline-derived CDR1 and CDR2 are LNHNV and YYDKDF (reference sequence). V was pared by 3 bases and J by 0 bases, with 18 bases between. The CDR3 extends over 18 amino acids. The CDR3 is CATSSKRGQAISGNTIYF. The CDR3 nucleotides read TGTGCCACCAGCAGCAAAAGGGGTCAGGCGATCTCTGGAAACACCATATATTTT.

This chain connects TRBV6-6 to TRBJ2-5; no clear D. V gave up 5 bases and J gave up 3 bases, with 13 bases separating them. Germline lookup yields CDR1 MNHNY and CDR2 SVGAGI (reference sequence). The CDR3 totals 14 residues. Written as DNA, the CDR3 is TGTGCCAGCAGTGCTCAATCAGTTGAAGAGACCCAGTACTTC. Its translation: CASSAQSVEETQYF.

The chain links TRBV19 to TRBJ2-4; D not resolved. Trimming took 3 bases from V and 1 from J, leaving 13 bases between them. The CDR3 length is 16 residues. Germline CDR1 is LNHDA and CDR2 is SQIVND (reference sequence). As DNA, the CDR3 is TGTGCCAGTAGTATCGACGTTGGTTGGGCCAAAAACATTCAGTACTTC. Its translation: CASSIDVGWAKNIQYF.

This clone was seen a few times. The genes are TRBV4-2 and TRBJ2-1; D is unresolved. This CDR3 is built from 15 residues. V dropped 1 base and J dropped 8 bases, with 15 bases sitting between them. CDR1 is LGHNA and CDR2 is YNFKEQ in the germline V gene. CDR3 region: CASSQVHDLFDEQFF. The CDR3 DNA follows: TGTGCCAGCAGCCAAGTTCACGACCTCTTTGATGAGCAGTTCTTC.

V gene TRBV5-6 combines with J gene TRBJ1-2; TRBD1 agrees at 11 bases. The CDR3 is made up of 14 amino acids. Germline-derived CDR1 and CDR2 are SGHDT and YYEEEE. V lost 2 bases and J lost 5; bases outside the gene matches: 2. In nucleotides, the CDR3 is TGTGCCAGCAGCTTCGGGACAGGGGGGTATGGCTACACCTTC. As protein: CASSFGTGGYGYTF.

The rearrangement links TRBV13 to TRBJ1-1; TRBD1 is a possible D gene (6 bases). Germline values: CDR1 PRHDT, CDR2 FYEKMQ (reference sequence). V was trimmed by 4 bases and J by 0 bases, leaving 18 bases between them. The CDR3 has 17 residues. The CDR3 nucleotides read TGTGCCAGCAGCTCACTAGGGGGGCCGGAACTGAACACTGAAGCTTTCTTT. Residues: CASSSLGGPELNTEAFF.